The 29 T cell receptor beta chains in this list originate from one sample, sequenced in a study of blood T cell repertoires in COVID-19. Profiled with immunoSEQ multiplex PCR; TCRdb holds only in-frame clones, not every one. The table includes about 100,000 clones, about nine tenths detected once. The sample comprised peripheral blood. The source of these receptors is a man between 18 and 29 years old with acute or convalescent COVID-19.

The rearrangement links TRBV4-1 to TRBJ2-3; TRBD2 is a possible D gene (6 bases). This CDR3 has 17 amino acids. V was pared by 3 bases and J by 6 bases, with 22 bases between. Germline lookup yields CDR1 MGHRA and CDR2 YSYEKL. The CDR3 bases are TGCGCCAGCAGCCAGGATTGGAGGGGAGCCGGGTTCGATACGCAGTATTTT. As protein: CASSQDWRGAGFDTQYF.

This sequence joins TRBV27 and TRBJ1-5, with no clear D. The V end lost 5 bases, the J end lost 3 bases, and 14 bases lay between the germline ends. Germline CDR1 reads MNHEY; CDR2 reads SMNVEV (reference sequence). The CDR3 spans 15 residues. The CDR3 sequence: CASSIWGGDNQPQHF. The CDR3, as DNA: TGTGCCAGCAGTATATGGGGAGGAGACAATCAGCCCCAGCATTTT.

This CDR3 is CASSPNPLNSPLHF. The CDR3 region has the DNA TGTGCCAGCAGCCCTAATCCCCTTAATTCACCCCTCCACTTT. This chain links TRBV5-4 with TRBJ1-6; no reliable D call. The V gene's germline CDR1 is SGHNT and CDR2 YYREEE (reference sequence). V lost 4 bases and J lost 6, with 11 bases in between. The CDR3 runs 14 residues.

The sample holds one count of this clone. The V and J genes are TRBV6-4 and TRBJ1-1; D call uncertain. V was pared by 2 bases and J by 1 base, with 5 bases between. The length of the CDR3 is 13 residues. Germline V gene lookup returns CDR1 MRHNA and CDR2 SNTAGT. The CDR3 region is CASSDRSNTEAFF. In DNA form, the CDR3 reads TGTGCCAGCAGTGACCGTTCGAACACTGAAGCTTTCTTT.

The DNA of the CDR3 is TGCAGCGTTGGGGACAGGAACACCATATATTTT. As protein: CSVGDRNTIYF. The V and J genes are TRBV29-1 and TRBJ1-3, with TRBD1 identical over 8 bases. The CDR3 covers 11 residues. Per germline, CDR1 SQVTM and CDR2 ANQGSEA. Unmatched junction bases numbered 0, after V lost 4 bases and J lost 7 bases.

The CDR3 DNA follows: TGTGCCAGCAGGTCCGGGACAGGGGAGGCCGAGCAGTACTTC. This encodes CASRSGTGEAEQYF. This sequence joins TRBV7-9 and TRBJ2-7; 10 nucleotides align to TRBD1. V gave up 6 bases and J gave up 6 bases; unmatched junction bases: 8. This CDR3 contains 14 residues. The germline V gene has CDR1 SEHNR and CDR2 FQNEAQ (reference sequence).

This clone has a handful of counts. The chain carries TRBV7-9 and TRBJ2-5; the D gene is possibly TRBD2 (7 bases). Trimming left V 5 bases short and J 4 bases short, with 17 bases between. CDR1 is SEHNR, CDR2 FQNEAQ, per germline (reference sequence). The CDR3 sequence is 15 residues long. The CDR3 loop is CASSQGGGLLETQYF. Written as DNA, the CDR3 is TGTGCCAGCAGCCAAGGGGGAGGGTTATTAGAGACCCAGTACTTC.

The chain uses TRBV5-1 and TRBJ1-1; the match to TRBD1 covers 11 bases. V was pared by 6 bases and J by 3 bases, with 10 bases of the junction left unmatched. The V gene's germline CDR1 is SGHRS and CDR2 YFSETQ. The CDR3 extends over 16 amino acids. CDR3 DNA sequence: TGCGCCAGCACTCCCGGGACAGGGGGGGTCGACACTGAAGCTTTCTTT. It translates to CASTPGTGGVDTEAFF.

The gene calls are TRBV5-1 and TRBJ2-3; TRBD1 matches at 7 bases. Losses at the gene ends were 4 bases for V and 2 bases for J; bases not matched to a gene: 16. CDR3 length equals 18 residues. The germline CDR1 and CDR2 sequences are SGHRS and YFSETQ. The CDR3 reads CASSPTRGLDPFTDTQYF. The CDR3 nucleotides read TGCGCCAGCAGCCCGACAAGGGGGCTGGACCCATTCACAGATACGCAGTATTTT.

This rearrangement joins TRBV27 to TRBJ2-1; 10 nucleotides line up with TRBD2. J lost 5 bases, V lost 6 bases, and 7 bases had no gene match. This CDR3 region has 15 residues. Germline CDR1 and CDR2: MNHEY and SMNVEV (reference sequence). CDR3 sequence (DNA): TGTGCCAGCAGACAATTAGCGGGAGGTAACAATGAGCAGTTCTTC. As protein: CASRQLAGGNNEQFF.

The chain couples TRBV28 to TRBJ2-3; no clear D gene. Germline assignment: CDR1 MDHEN and CDR2 SYDVKM. V lost 3 bases and J lost 2, with 6 bases in between. This CDR3 comprises 13 residues. In DNA, the CDR3 is TGTGCCAGCAGTTTCCCAAACACAGATACGCAGTATTTT. Residues: CASSFPNTDTQYF. Full variable domain (remainder filled in from reference TRBV28 and TRBJ2-3): DVKVTQSSRYLVKRTGEKVFLECVQDMDHENMFWYRQDPGLGLRLIYFSYDVKMKEKGDIPEGYSVSREKKERFSLILESASTNQTSMYLCASSFPNTDTQYFGPGTRLTVL.

The CDR3 spells CASSGTYNTGELFF. In DNA, the CDR3 is TGTGCCAGCAGTGGGACTTATAACACCGGGGAGCTGTTTTTT. The chain has TRBV3-1 (or the pseudogene TRBV3-2) and TRBJ2-2; tentative D call: TRBD2 (6 bases). Trimming took off 6 bases at V and 2 bases at J, with 10 bases between the two ends. There are 14 residues in the CDR3. The germline V gene has CDR1 LGHDT and CDR2 YNNKEL (reference sequence).

CDR3 in DNA: TGCGCCAGCAGCGACCCCCAGGACCTGGACAACACAGATACGCAGTATTTT. This gives the protein CASSDPQDLDNTDTQYF. The chain couples TRBV10-2 to TRBJ2-3; tentatively, D is TRBD1 (5 bases). The CDR3 has 17 residues. Germline CDR1 reads WSHSY; CDR2 reads SAAADI. V gave up 6 bases and J gave up 2 bases, with 21 bases separating them.

This chain uses TRBV18 with TRBJ2-4; perhaps TRBD1 as D (6 bases). With 3 bases removed from V and 7 bases from J, the gap between germline ends came to 13 bases. CDR3 size: 14 residues. The V gene's germline CDR1 is KGHSH and CDR2 LQKENI. The DNA for the CDR3 is TGTGCCAGCTCACCTGACAGGAGAGATAACATTCAGTACTTC. This translates into CASSPDRRDNIQYF.

A few counts support this clone. This chain links TRBV18 with TRBJ1-1; weak D call: TRBD1 (5 bases). The ends were cut back, 1 base at V and 1 base at J, with 13 bases in the middle. Germline assignment: CDR1 KGHSH and CDR2 LQKENI. The CDR3 loop spans 16 amino acids. This CDR3 reads CASSPRGGWENTEAFF. CDR3 coding DNA: TGTGCCAGCTCACCACGTGGGGGGTGGGAGAACACTGAAGCTTTCTTT.

The chain links TRBV29-1 to TRBJ2-7; TRBD1 aligns across 9 bases. Germline lookup yields CDR1 SQVTM and CDR2 ANQGSEA. The V gene end was trimmed by 6 bases and the J gene end by 2 bases; junction bases not matched to a gene: 8. The length of the CDR3 is 14 residues. CDR3 sequence (DNA): TGCAGCGTCCGACGGACAGGGGCAACCTACGAGCAGTACTTC. Translated: CSVRRTGATYEQYF.

V and J are TRBV30 and TRBJ2-3; TRBD1 matches 8 bases. CDR1 is GTSNPN and CDR2 is SVGIG in the germline V gene (reference sequence). Trimming cost V 3 bases and J 2 bases; bases outside gene matches: 4. This CDR3 contains 14 residues. Here the CDR3 DNA reads TGTGCCTGGAGCGTGACAGGGGCCACAGATACGCAGTATTTT. This codes for CAWSVTGATDTQYF. The full variable domain, in which reference TRBV30 and TRBJ2-3 provide the parts outside the CDR3, is SQTIHQWPATLVQPVGSPLSLECTVEGTSNPNLYWYRQAAGRGLQLLFYSVGIGQISSEVPQNLSASRPQDRQFILSSKKLLLSDSGFYLCAWSVTGATDTQYFGPGTRLTVL.

This chain uses TRBV27 with TRBJ1-1, with 7 bases lining up with TRBD1. With 6 bases clipped from V and 13 bases from J, the junction kept 11 bases outside the gene matches. The CDR3 contains 12 residues. Germline V gene sequence: CDR1 MNHEY, CDR2 SMNVEV (reference sequence). For the CDR3, the DNA is TGTGCCAGCAGCCCCGGAACAGGGGCTAATTTCTTT. Protein sequence: CASSPGTGANFF.

The chain employs TRBV27 and TRBJ2-1; 9 nucleotides match TRBD2. The V gene's germline CDR1 is MNHEY and CDR2 SMNVEV (reference sequence). Trimming at V came to 5 bases and at J to 7 bases, leaving 12 bases not matched to a gene. This CDR3 contains 16 residues. This chain's CDR3 is CASSLLTSGLPNEQFF. Here the CDR3 DNA reads TGTGCCAGCAGTCTTTTGACTAGCGGTCTCCCGAATGAGCAGTTCTTC.

This chain links TRBV25-1 with TRBJ2-3; the D gene is possibly TRBD1 (6 bases). Per the germline V gene, CDR1 is MGHDK and CDR2 is SYGVNS. The CDR3 contains 14 residues. Trimming shortened V by 4 bases and J by 4 bases, and 12 bases separated the two germline ends. Here the CDR3 reads CASSVEYRADTQYF. The CDR3 DNA reads TGTGCCAGCAGTGTCGAGTACAGGGCAGATACGCAGTATTTT.

The J gene is TRBJ2-2, the V gene TRBV19; 9 bases are shared with TRBD1. This CDR3 spans 15 amino acids. V gave up 5 bases and J gave up 3 bases; unmatched junction bases: 4. CDR1 is LNHDA and CDR2 is SQIVND in the germline V gene (reference sequence). The chain's CDR3 is CASSWDRVDTGELFF. The CDR3 DNA is TGTGCCAGTAGTTGGGACAGGGTGGACACCGGGGAGCTGTTTTTT.

V is TRBV9 and J is TRBJ2-5; D might be TRBD2 (5 bases). The CDR3 runs 13 residues. Trimming took 4 bases from V and 5 from J, leaving 12 bases between them. Germline V gene sequence: CDR1 SGDLS, CDR2 YYNGEE. The CDR3 sequence is CASSPPPGETQYF. In DNA, the CDR3 is TGTGCCAGCAGCCCCCCCCCGGGGGAGACCCAGTACTTC.

The rearrangement joins TRBV5-6 to TRBJ2-7; 7 nucleotides line up with TRBD2. The germline V gene has CDR1 SGHDT and CDR2 YYEEEE. The CDR3 runs to 15 residues. V lost 0 bases, J lost 2 bases, and 5 bases stayed unmatched. DNA for the CDR3: TGTGCCAGCAGCTTGGGGGCGGGAGTCGCCTACGAGCAGTACTTC. The encoded protein is CASSLGAGVAYEQYF. The whole variable domain, filled in from reference TRBV5-6 and TRBJ2-7, reads DAGVTQSPTHLIKTRGQQVTLRCSPKSGHDTVSWYQQALGQGPQFIFQYYEEEERQRGNFPDRFSGHQFPNYSSELNVNALLLGDSALYLCASSLGAGVAYEQYFGPGTRLTVT.

As concerns this clone: Other nucleotide sequences in the sample specify the same CDR3. The J gene is TRBJ1-1, the V gene TRBV19; no clear D gene. This CDR3 has 14 residues. V was trimmed by 3 bases and J by 1 base, leaving 9 bases between them. Germline CDR1 and CDR2: LNHDA and SQIVND (reference sequence). The CDR3 bases are TGTGCCAGTAGTATTCGTGGAGGGAACACTGAAGCTTTCTTT. This translates into CASSIRGGNTEAFF.

J is TRBJ2-7 and V is TRBV7-2; D not resolved. The CDR3 length is 15 residues. Trimming removed 5 bases at V and 0 bases at J, with 14 bases between. Germline CDR1 is SGHTA and CDR2 is FQGNSA. The CDR3 nucleotides are TGTGCCAGCAGCGTAGGAGTTGTCCTCTCCTACGAGCAGTACTTC. Translation gives CASSVGVVLSYEQYF.

The genes are TRBV30 and TRBJ1-2; TRBD1 aligns across 8 bases. CDR3 length equals 14 residues. Germline-derived CDR1 and CDR2 are GTSNPN and SVGIG (reference sequence). Unmatched junction bases numbered 3, after V lost 2 bases and J lost 1 base. The CDR3 region has the DNA TGTGCCTGGAGTTGGACAGGGCTTAACTATGGCTACACCTTC. Its protein product is CAWSWTGLNYGYTF.

V is TRBV27 and J is TRBJ1-1; D gene unclear. From germline, CDR1 is MNHEY and CDR2 SMNVEV (reference sequence). Trimming left V 7 bases short and J 3 bases short, with 15 bases between. The CDR3 length is 14 residues. CDR3 nucleotide sequence: TGTGCCAGCACCCCGTGGACGGGGTACACTGAAGCTTTCTTT. This translates into CASTPWTGYTEAFF.

The chain recombines TRBV6-2 or TRBV6-3 with TRBJ2-7; 7 nucleotides align to TRBD1. The V gene end was trimmed by 5 bases and the J gene end by 0 bases; junction bases not matched to a gene: 4. CDR1 is MNHEY and CDR2 is SVGEGT in the germline V gene. The CDR3 spans 14 residues. The chain's CDR3 is CASSHGTASYEQYF. The CDR3, as DNA: TGTGCCAGCAGTCACGGGACAGCCTCCTACGAGCAGTACTTC.

The chain uses TRBV2 and TRBJ1-1, with 7 bases that match TRBD1. The CDR3 has 15 amino acids. V was clipped by 0 bases and J by 5 bases; unmatched bases: 6. Germline V CDR1 and CDR2: SNHLY, FYNNEI. The CDR3 DNA follows: TGTGCCAGCAGTGAAGCAAGGGGGCTTTGGACTGAAGCTTTCTTT. Translation: CASSEARGLWTEAFF. Drawing the rest from reference TRBV2 and TRBJ1-1, the complete variable domain is EPEVTQTPSHQVTQMGQEVILRCVPISNHLYFYWYRQILGQKVEFLVSFYNNEISEKSEIFDDQFSVERPDGSNFTLKIRSTKLEDSAMYFCASSEARGLWTEAFFGQGTRLTVV.